Listed here are 21 T cell receptor beta chains from one sample, sequenced in a study of T cell responses to AZD1222 COVID-19 vaccine. Sequenced by immunoSEQ multiplex PCR; TCRdb stores in-frame clones only, minus some. The table has 150,000 to 200,000 clones, around nine tenths seen once. The input for sequencing was peripheral blood, taken on day 0 of AZD1222 vaccination. Every receptor here comes from an adult in good health.

V usage is TRBV7-3 and J usage is TRBJ2-3; D gene ambiguous. V was pared by 4 bases and J by 4 bases, with 15 bases between. The CDR3 length is 15 residues. CDR1 is SGHTA and CDR2 is FQGTGA in the germline V gene. CDR3 sequence: CASSSRGAVADTQYF. CDR3 DNA sequence: TGTGCCAGCAGCTCCCGTGGAGCAGTCGCAGATACGCAGTATTTT.

The rearrangement uses TRBV7-9 and TRBJ1-5; the D gene is possibly TRBD1 (6 bases). CDR3 length: 14 amino acids. Germline CDR1 SEHNR, CDR2 FQNEAQ (reference sequence). The V end lost 5 bases, the J end lost 1 base, and 9 bases lay between the germline ends. CDR3 loop: CASSAQGSNQPQHF. In DNA, the CDR3 is TGTGCCAGCAGCGCCCAGGGGAGCAATCAGCCCCAGCATTTT.

This sequence joins TRBV28 and TRBJ1-5; D is uncertain. CDR3 length equals 13 residues. V was shortened by 4 bases and J by 10 bases, with 14 bases between the two germline ends. Germline-derived CDR1 and CDR2 are MDHEN and SYDVKM. The CDR3 DNA reads TGTGCCAGCAGTTCCCCGGGAGTTCGACCCCAGCATTTT. Translated, it gives CASSSPGVRPQHF.

This clone has a single count. V usage is TRBV3-1 (or the pseudogene TRBV3-2) and J usage is TRBJ2-2; 8 bases are a match to TRBD1. This CDR3 has 18 amino acids. V dropped 0 bases and J dropped 6; count of bases not matched to a gene: 12. Looked up from germline, CDR1 is LGHDT and CDR2 is YNNKEL (reference sequence). The CDR3 loop reads CASSQEGQGAYIAGELFF. Here the CDR3 DNA reads TGTGCCAGCAGCCAAGAAGGGCAGGGGGCATATATAGCCGGGGAGCTGTTTTTT.

V is TRBV7-9 and J is TRBJ2-2; TRBD1 agrees at 11 bases. The germline CDR1 and CDR2 sequences are SEHNR and FQNEAQ (reference sequence). The junction had 6 bases not matched to a gene; V was cut back by 5 bases and J by 4 bases. This CDR3 has 16 amino acids. Written as DNA, the CDR3 is TGTGCCAGCAGCCACGCAGGACAGGGGGCCACCGGGGAGCTGTTTTTT. Residues: CASSHAGQGATGELFF. Full variable domain (outside the CDR3, taken from reference TRBV7-9 and TRBJ2-2): DTGVSQNPRHKITKRGQNVTFRCDPISEHNRLYWYRQTLGQGPEFLTYFQNEAQLEKSRLLSDRFSAERPKGSFSTLEIQRTEQGDSAMYLCASSHAGQGATGELFFGEGSRLTVL.

The chain links TRBV4-3 to TRBJ1-2; TRBD1 matches at 7 bases. V gave up 0 bases and J gave up 6 bases; unmatched junction bases: 13. Germline lookup yields CDR1 LGHNA and CDR2 YSLEER. The CDR3 length is 17 residues. CDR3: CASSQERALDRAHGYTF. CDR3 coding DNA: TGCGCCAGCAGCCAAGAACGGGCCCTAGACAGGGCCCATGGCTACACCTTC.

The rearrangement links TRBV7-8 to TRBJ2-7; no clear D. V lost 5 bases, J lost 3 bases, and 8 bases lay in between. The length of the CDR3 is 12 residues. CDR1 SGHVS and CDR2 FQNEAQ come from the germline V gene. In DNA, the CDR3 is TGTGCCAGCAGCCCCTCGGGCTACGAGCAGTACTTC. This translates into CASSPSGYEQYF.

Comment on this clone: At the DNA level, this CDR3 is encoded by other sequences in the same sample as well. The genes are TRBV2 and TRBJ1-1; 7 bases are a match to TRBD1. Germline assignment: CDR1 SNHLY and CDR2 FYNNEI. V shed 6 bases and J 0 bases; nucleotides not matched to a gene: 4. This CDR3 has 14 amino acids. In DNA form, the CDR3 reads TGTGCCAGCAGGGGGGACAGATTGAACACTGAAGCTTTCTTT. Protein sequence: CASRGDRLNTEAFF.

This chain joins TRBV5-8 and TRBJ1-4; 7 nucleotides align to TRBD1. The length of the CDR3 is 15 residues. Trimming took 3 bases from V and 6 from J; bases not matched to a gene: 8. Germline V gene sequence: CDR1 SGHTS, CDR2 YDEGEE. The CDR3 sequence: CASSSQDRFDEKLFF. CDR3 nucleotides: TGTGCCAGCAGCTCCCAGGACAGGTTTGATGAAAAACTGTTTTTT.

This sequence joins TRBV6-5 and TRBJ2-7; possibly TRBD1 for D (6 bases). V was pared by 6 bases and J by 0 bases, with 12 bases between. Germline-derived CDR1 and CDR2 are MNHEY and SVGAGI. The CDR3 spans 14 residues. Here the CDR3 reads CASRRLQGSYEQYF. For the CDR3, the DNA is TGTGCCAGCAGACGATTACAGGGCTCCTACGAGCAGTACTTC.

The chain is built from TRBV28 and TRBJ2-2; perhaps TRBD1 as D (6 bases). CDR1 is MDHEN, CDR2 SYDVKM, per germline. This CDR3 region has 14 residues. V lost 7 bases, J lost 4 bases, and 13 bases lay in between. CDR3 sequence: CASNLGQSTGELFF. The CDR3 region has the DNA TGTGCCAGCAATCTCGGACAGAGCACCGGGGAGCTGTTTTTT. Based on the CDR3 plus reference TRBV28 and TRBJ2-2, the full variable domain is DVKVTQSSRYLVKRTGEKVFLECVQDMDHENMFWYRQDPGLGLRLIYFSYDVKMKEKGDIPEGYSVSREKKERFSLILESASTNQTSMYLCASNLGQSTGELFFGEGSRLTVL.

This rearrangement joins TRBV27 to TRBJ2-2, with 8 bases that match TRBD2. CDR1 and CDR2 from the germline V gene are MNHEY and SMNVEV (reference sequence). The CDR3 is 16 residues long. The trim removed 2 bases at V and 7 bases at J, leaving 9 bases unmatched. CDR3 protein: CASSLQRGLGGGELFF. The CDR3 bases are TGTGCCAGCAGTTTACAGCGGGGGCTAGGTGGCGGGGAGCTGTTTTTT.

V usage is TRBV6-4 and J usage is TRBJ2-3; 10 nucleotides match TRBD2. In germline, CDR1 is MRHNA, CDR2 SNTAGT. J gave up 4 bases and V 0 bases, and 1 base lay outside the gene matches. The CDR3 runs 15 residues. In DNA, the CDR3 is TGTGCCAGCAGTGACTCCGGGACTAGCGCAGATACGCAGTATTTT. This codes for CASSDSGTSADTQYF.

This chain connects TRBV10-3 to TRBJ2-5; D ambiguous. Between the trimmed V and J ends, which lost 2 bases and 4 bases, there was a span of 5 bases. The CDR3 sequence is 12 residues long. CDR1 and CDR2 from the germline V gene are ENHRY and SYGVKD. CDR3 in DNA: TGTGCCATCAGTGAGCCAGGAGAGACCCAGTACTTC. Translating it yields CAISEPGETQYF.

The chain couples TRBV10-3 to TRBJ2-2; D is ambiguous. Germline loops: CDR1 ENHRY, CDR2 SYGVKD. Deletions cut 4 bases from V and 0 bases from J, with 6 bases between. This CDR3 comprises 14 residues. The CDR3 DNA is TGTGCCATCAGTGCCGGTACGAACACCGGGGAGCTGTTTTTT. It translates to CAISAGTNTGELFF.

The sample holds one count of this clone. The chain uses TRBV7-9 and TRBJ2-7; 7 nucleotides align to TRBD2. The J segment lost 7 bases and the V segment lost 2 bases, leaving 2 bases of the junction unmatched. The CDR3 extends over 12 amino acids. Per germline, CDR1 SEHNR and CDR2 FQNEAQ (reference sequence). CDR3 DNA: TGTGCCAGCAGCTTAAAAGCGGGGGAGCAGTACTTC. Translation: CASSLKAGEQYF.

The chain recombines TRBV25-1 with TRBJ2-5; a weak D match, TRBD2 (5 bases). Trimming pared 3 bases from V and 3 bases from J, leaving 5 bases between. Germline V CDR1 and CDR2: MGHDK, SYGVNS. The CDR3 runs to 12 residues. CDR3 loop: CASSEGEETQYF. CDR3 DNA: TGTGCCAGCAGTGAGGGAGAAGAGACCCAGTACTTC.

In nucleotides, the CDR3 is TGTGCCAGAAGCTTATCACAGGGAGGCACTGAAGCTTTCTTT. Translating gives CARSLSQGGTEAFF. This chain joins TRBV5-3 and TRBJ1-1, with TRBD1 as a possible D gene (6 bases). TRBV5-3 qualifies as an ORF whose function is uncertain. This CDR3 spans 14 amino acids. The V gene lost 2 bases and the J gene lost 4 bases, with 12 bases spanning the gap.

V usage is TRBV3-1 (or the pseudogene TRBV3-2) and J usage is TRBJ1-1; D ambiguous. CDR3 length equals 14 residues. Germline V gene lookup returns CDR1 LGHDT and CDR2 YNNKEL (reference sequence). With 1 base removed from V and 2 bases from J, the gap between germline ends came to 8 bases. The CDR3 loop is CASSQVQTNTEAFF. The CDR3, as DNA: TGTGCCAGCAGCCAAGTACAGACAAACACTGAAGCTTTCTTT.

DNA of the CDR3: TGCGCCAGCAGCCATGGGGAGGGGAGCAATCAGCCCCAGCATTTT. Its translation is CASSHGEGSNQPQHF. This rearrangement joins TRBV4-1 to TRBJ1-5; the D gene is possibly TRBD1 (5 bases). V lost 3 bases and J 1 base, leaving 10 bases between the germline ends. The CDR3 spans 15 residues. The germline gives CDR1 MGHRA, CDR2 YSYEKL.

The rearrangement links TRBV18 to TRBJ2-6; D is ambiguous. Trimming cost V 5 bases and J 0 bases, with 2 bases left between them. This CDR3 comprises 13 residues. Germline V CDR1 and CDR2: KGHSH, LQKENI. CDR3 in DNA: TGTGCCAGCTCAACCTCTGGGGCCAACGTCCTGACTTTC. Amino acids: CASSTSGANVLTF.